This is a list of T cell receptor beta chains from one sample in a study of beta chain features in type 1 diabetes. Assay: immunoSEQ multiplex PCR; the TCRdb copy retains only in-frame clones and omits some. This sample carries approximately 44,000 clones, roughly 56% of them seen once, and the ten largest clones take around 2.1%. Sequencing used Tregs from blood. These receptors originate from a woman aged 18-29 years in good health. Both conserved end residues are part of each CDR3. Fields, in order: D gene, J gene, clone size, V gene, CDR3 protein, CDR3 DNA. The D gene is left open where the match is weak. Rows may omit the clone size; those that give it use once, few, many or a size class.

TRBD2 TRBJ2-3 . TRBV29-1 CSVEAASGDTQYF TGCAGCGTTGAAGCGGCTAGCGGAGATACGCAGTATTTT
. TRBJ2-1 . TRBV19 CASSMGSAYNEQFF TGTGCCAGTAGTATGGGTAGCGCCTACAATGAGCAGTTCTTC
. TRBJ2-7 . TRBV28 CASSPSTGRGYEQYF TGTGCCAGCAGTCCCTCAACAGGGAGGGGGTACGAGCAGTACTTC
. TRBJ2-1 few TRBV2 CASSGTYLNEQFF TGTGCCAGCAGTGGGACTTATTTAAATGAGCAGTTCTTC
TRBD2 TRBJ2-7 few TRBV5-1 CASRPTSGSNYEQYF TGCGCCAGCAGACCCACTAGCGGGAGCAACTACGAGCAGTACTTC
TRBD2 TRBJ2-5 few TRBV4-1 CASSYREARAETQYF TGCGCCAGCAGCTACCGGGAGGCAAGGGCGGAGACCCAGTACTTC
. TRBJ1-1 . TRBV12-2 CASRLERIRLAFF TGTGCAAGTCGCTTAGAGAGAATTCGCTTGGCTTTCTTT
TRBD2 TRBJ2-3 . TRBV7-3 CASSFDGRASDTQYF TGTGCCAGCAGCTTCGACGGGAGGGCCTCCGATACGCAGTATTTT
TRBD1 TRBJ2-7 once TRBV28 CASLASMGTGAYEQYF TGTGCCAGCTTAGCCAGTATGGGTACAGGGGCCTACGAGCAGTACTTC
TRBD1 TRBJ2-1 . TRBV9 CASSASGQGARNEQFF TGTGCCAGCAGCGCCTCGGGACAGGGGGCGCGTAATGAGCAGTTCTTC
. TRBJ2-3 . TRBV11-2 CASSFRASGTDTQYF TGTGCCAGCAGCTTTAGGGCTAGCGGCACAGATACGCAGTATTTT
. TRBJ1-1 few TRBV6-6 CATGLRSTEAFF TGTGCCACTGGGCTAAGGTCCACTGAAGCTTTCTTT
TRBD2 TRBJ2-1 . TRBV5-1 CASQSGRFYNEQFF TGCGCCAGCCAGAGCGGGAGGTTCTACAATGAGCAGTTCTTC
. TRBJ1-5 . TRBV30 CASQVGDQPQHF TGTGCCTCCCAGGTCGGTGATCAGCCCCAGCATTTT
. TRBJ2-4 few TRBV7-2 CASSLGRDRAKNIQYF TGTGCCAGCAGCTTAGGCCGGGATCGAGCCAAAAACATTCAGTACTTC
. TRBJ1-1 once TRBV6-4 CASSDRPRGTEAFF TGTGCCAGCAGTGATCGGCCCCGGGGCACTGAAGCTTTCTTT
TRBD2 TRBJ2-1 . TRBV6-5 CASSSSGRAHNEQFF TGTGCCAGCAGTTCGAGCGGGAGGGCGCACAATGAGCAGTTCTTC
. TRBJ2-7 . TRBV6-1 CASSGWDLLSNEQYF TGTGCCAGCAGTGGCTGGGACTTATTGTCTAACGAGCAGTACTTC
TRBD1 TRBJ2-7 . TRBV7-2 CASSRSDRYSYEQYF TGTGCCAGCAGCCGCTCGGACAGGTACTCCTACGAGCAGTACTTC
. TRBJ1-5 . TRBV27 CASSFQGIGNQPQHF TGTGCCAGCAGTTTTCAGGGGATCGGCAATCAGCCCCAGCATTTT
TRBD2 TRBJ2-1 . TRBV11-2 CASSLLIAGARNEQFF TGTGCCAGCAGCTTACTTATAGCGGGAGCGCGGAATGAGCAGTTCTTC
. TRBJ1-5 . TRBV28 CASSSPNTAQHF TGTGCCAGCAGTTCCCCTAATACGGCCCAGCATTTT
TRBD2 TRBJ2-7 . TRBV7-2 CASSSNSGGSYEQYF TGTGCCAGCAGCTCGAATAGCGGGGGCTCCTACGAGCAGTACTTC
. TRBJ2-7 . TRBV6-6 CASTPTWERASYEQYF TGTGCCAGCACCCCTACTTGGGAGCGGGCGTCCTACGAGCAGTACTTC
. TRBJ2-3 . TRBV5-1 CASSLGQGGDTQYF TGCGCCAGCAGCTTAGGACAGGGAGGGGATACGCAGTATTTT